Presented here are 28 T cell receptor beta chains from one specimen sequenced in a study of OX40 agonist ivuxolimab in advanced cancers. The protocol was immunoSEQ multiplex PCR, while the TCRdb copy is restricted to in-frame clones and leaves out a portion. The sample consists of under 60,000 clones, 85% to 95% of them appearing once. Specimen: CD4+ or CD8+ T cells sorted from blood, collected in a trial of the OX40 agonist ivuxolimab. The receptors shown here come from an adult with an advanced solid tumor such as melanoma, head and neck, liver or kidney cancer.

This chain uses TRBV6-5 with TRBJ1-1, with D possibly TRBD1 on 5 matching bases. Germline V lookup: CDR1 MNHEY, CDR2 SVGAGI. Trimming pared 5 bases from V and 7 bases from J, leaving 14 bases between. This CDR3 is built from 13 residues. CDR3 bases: TGTGCCAGCAGTGCCAGGGAGGGGAGTGAAGCTTTCTTT. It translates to CASSAREGSEAFF.

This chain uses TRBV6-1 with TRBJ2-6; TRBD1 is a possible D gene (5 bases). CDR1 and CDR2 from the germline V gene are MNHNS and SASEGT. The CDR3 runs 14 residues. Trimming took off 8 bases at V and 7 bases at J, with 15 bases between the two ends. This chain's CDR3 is CASDAGFSANVLTF. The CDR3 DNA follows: TGTGCCAGCGATGCAGGGTTTAGCGCCAACGTCCTGACTTTC.

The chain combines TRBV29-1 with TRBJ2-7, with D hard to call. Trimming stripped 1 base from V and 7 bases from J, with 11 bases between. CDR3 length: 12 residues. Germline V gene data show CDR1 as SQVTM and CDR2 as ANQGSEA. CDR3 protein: CSVEGRWGEQYF. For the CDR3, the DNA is TGCAGCGTTGAAGGGAGATGGGGTGAGCAGTACTTC.

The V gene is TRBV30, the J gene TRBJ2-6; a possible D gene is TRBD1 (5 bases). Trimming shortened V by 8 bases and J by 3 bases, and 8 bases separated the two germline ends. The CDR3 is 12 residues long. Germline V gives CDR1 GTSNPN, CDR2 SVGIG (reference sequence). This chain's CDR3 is CARGDGANVLTF. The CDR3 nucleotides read TGTGCCAGGGGTGATGGGGCCAACGTCCTGACTTTC.

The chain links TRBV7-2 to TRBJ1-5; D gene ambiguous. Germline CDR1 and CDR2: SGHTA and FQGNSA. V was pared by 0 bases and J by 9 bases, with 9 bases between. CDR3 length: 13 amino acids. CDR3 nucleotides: TGTGCCAGCAGCTTAGCCCCAATGGGGCCCCAGCATTTT. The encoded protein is CASSLAPMGPQHF.

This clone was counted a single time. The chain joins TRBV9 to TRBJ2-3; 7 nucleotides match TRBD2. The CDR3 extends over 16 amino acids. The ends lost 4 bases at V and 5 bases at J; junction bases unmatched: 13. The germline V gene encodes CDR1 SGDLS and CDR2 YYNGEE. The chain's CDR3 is CASSNNPAGAEDTQYF. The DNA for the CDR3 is TGTGCCAGCAGCAACAACCCCGCGGGAGCGGAAGATACGCAGTATTTT.

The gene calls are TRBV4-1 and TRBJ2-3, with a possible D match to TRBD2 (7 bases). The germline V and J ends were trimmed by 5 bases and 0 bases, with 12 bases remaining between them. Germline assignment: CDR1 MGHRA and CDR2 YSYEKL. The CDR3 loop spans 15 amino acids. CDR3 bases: TGCGCCAGCAGCTGGGGAGGGGGGAGCACAGATACGCAGTATTTT. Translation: CASSWGGGSTDTQYF.

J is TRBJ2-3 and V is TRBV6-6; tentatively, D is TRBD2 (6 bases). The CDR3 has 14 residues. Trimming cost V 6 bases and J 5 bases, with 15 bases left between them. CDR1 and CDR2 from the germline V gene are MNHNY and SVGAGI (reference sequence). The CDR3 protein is CASSLGGWGDTQYF. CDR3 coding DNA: TGTGCCAGCAGCCTCGGGGGATGGGGAGATACGCAGTATTTT.

The DNA of the CDR3 is TGTGCCAGCAGTGAAACTACGCTTTCTAGGGATGAGCAGTTCTTC. As protein: CASSETTLSRDEQFF. V and J are TRBV2 and TRBJ2-1; the D is unclear. This CDR3 comprises 15 residues. Trimming shortened V by 2 bases and J by 8 bases, and 16 bases separated the two germline ends. Germline V gene lookup returns CDR1 SNHLY and CDR2 FYNNEI.

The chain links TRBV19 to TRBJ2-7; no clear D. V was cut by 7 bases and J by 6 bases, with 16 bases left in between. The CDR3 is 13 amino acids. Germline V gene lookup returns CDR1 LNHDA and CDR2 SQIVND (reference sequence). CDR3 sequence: CASNPGPLSEQYF. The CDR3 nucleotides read TGTGCCAGTAACCCCGGACCCTTGTCCGAGCAGTACTTC.

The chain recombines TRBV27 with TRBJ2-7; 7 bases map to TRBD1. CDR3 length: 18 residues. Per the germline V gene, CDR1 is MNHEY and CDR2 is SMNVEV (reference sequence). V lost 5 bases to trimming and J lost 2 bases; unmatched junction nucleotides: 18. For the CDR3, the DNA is TGTGCCAGCAGTCCTATCTACTTCGGACAGGCCGAAACCTACGAGCAGTACTTC. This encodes CASSPIYFGQAETYEQYF.

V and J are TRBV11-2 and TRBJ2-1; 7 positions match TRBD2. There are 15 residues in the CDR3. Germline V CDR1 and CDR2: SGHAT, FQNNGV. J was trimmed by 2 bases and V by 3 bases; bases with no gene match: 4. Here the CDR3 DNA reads TGTGCCAGCAGCTTGCGGGGAGGGACCTACAATGAGCAGTTCTTC. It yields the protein CASSLRGGTYNEQFF.

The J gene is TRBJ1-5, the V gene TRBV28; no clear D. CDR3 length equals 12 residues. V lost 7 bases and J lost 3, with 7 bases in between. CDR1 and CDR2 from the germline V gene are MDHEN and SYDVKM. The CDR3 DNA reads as TGTGCCAGCACCAACCACAATCAGCCCCAGCATTTT. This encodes CASTNHNQPQHF.

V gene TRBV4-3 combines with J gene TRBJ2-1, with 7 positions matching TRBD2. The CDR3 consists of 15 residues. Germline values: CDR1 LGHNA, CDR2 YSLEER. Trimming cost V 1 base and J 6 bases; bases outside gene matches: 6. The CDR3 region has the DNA TGCGCCAGCAGCCAAGGGACTAGTTGGCCCAATGAGCAGTTCTTC. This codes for CASSQGTSWPNEQFF.

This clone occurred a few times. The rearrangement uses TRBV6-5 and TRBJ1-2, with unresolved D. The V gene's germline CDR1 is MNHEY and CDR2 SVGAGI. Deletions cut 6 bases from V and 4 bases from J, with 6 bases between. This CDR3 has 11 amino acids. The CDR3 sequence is CASSPGYGYTF. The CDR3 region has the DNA TGTGCCAGCAGCCCAGGCTATGGCTACACCTTC.

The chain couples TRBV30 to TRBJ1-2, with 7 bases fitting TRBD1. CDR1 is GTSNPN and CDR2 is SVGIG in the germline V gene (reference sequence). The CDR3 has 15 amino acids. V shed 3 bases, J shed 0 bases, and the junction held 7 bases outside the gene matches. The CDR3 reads CAWSRQGVANYGYTF. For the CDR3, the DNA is TGTGCCTGGAGCCGGCAGGGGGTAGCTAACTATGGCTACACCTTC.

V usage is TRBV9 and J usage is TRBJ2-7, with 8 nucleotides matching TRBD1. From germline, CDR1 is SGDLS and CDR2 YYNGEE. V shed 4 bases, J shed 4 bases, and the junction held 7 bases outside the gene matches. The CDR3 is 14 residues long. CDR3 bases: TGTGCCAGCAGCCCCGACAGGGGTGATTACGAGCAGTACTTC. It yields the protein CASSPDRGDYEQYF.

CDR3 loop: CASAISEFYEQYF. CDR3 bases: TGTGCCAGCGCAATTAGCGAGTTTTACGAGCAGTACTTC. This chain joins TRBV7-9 and TRBJ2-5, with D maybe TRBD2 (5 bases). Judging by the DNA end, TRBJ2-7 fits better; the J call may be wrong. The V gene's germline CDR1 is SEHNR and CDR2 FQNEAQ (reference sequence). This CDR3 has 13 amino acids.

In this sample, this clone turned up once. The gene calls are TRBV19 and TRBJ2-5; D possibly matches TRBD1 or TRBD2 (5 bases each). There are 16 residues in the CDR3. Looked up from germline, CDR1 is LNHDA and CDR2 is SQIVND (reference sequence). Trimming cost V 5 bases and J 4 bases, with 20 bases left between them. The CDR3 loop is CASSVPGPVTAETQYF. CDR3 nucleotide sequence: TGTGCCAGTAGTGTCCCGGGACCGGTGACGGCAGAGACCCAGTACTTC.

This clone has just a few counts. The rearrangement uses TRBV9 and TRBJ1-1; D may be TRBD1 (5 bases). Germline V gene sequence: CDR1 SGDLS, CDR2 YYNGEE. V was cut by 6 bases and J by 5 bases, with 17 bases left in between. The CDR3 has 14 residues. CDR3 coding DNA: TGTGCCAGCAACCCCCAGGGATCAGGGACTGAAGCTTTCTTT. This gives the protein CASNPQGSGTEAFF.

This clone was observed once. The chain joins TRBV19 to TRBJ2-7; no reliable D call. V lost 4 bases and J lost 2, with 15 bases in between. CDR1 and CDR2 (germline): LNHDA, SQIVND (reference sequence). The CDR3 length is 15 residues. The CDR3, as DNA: TGTGCCAGTAGTAACCTAGACGGCAGCCCCTACGAGCAGTACTTC. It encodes CASSNLDGSPYEQYF.

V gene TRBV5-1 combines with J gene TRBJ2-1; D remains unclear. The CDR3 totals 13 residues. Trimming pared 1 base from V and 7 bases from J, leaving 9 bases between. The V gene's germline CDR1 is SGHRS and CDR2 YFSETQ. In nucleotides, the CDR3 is TGCGCCAGCAGCTTGTATAGTTTTAATGAGCAGTTCTTC. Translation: CASSLYSFNEQFF.

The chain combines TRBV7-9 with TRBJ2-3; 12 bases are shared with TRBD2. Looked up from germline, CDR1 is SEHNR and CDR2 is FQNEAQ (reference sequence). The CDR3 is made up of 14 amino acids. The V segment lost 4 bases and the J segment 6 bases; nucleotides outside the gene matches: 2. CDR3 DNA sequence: TGTGCCAGCAGCTCAGGACTAGCGGGGGATACGCAGTATTTT. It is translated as CASSSGLAGDTQYF.

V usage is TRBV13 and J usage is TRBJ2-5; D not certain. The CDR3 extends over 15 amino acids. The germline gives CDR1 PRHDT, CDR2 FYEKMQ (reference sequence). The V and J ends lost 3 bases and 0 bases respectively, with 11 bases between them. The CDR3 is CASSFSRRYQETQYF. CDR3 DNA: TGTGCCAGCAGCTTTTCCAGGCGATACCAAGAGACCCAGTACTTC.

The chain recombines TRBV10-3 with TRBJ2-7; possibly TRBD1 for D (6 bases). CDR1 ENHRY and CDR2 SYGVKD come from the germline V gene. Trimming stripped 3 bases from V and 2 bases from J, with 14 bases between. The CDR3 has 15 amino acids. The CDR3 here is CAISEPGTLTYEQYF. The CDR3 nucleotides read TGTGCCATCAGTGAACCAGGGACACTGACCTACGAGCAGTACTTC.

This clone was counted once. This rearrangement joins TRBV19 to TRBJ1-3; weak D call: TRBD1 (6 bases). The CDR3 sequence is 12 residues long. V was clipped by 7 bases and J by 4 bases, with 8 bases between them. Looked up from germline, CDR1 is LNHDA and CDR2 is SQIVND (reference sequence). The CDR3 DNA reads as TGTGCCAGTAAGACAGGAGGAAACACCATATATTTT. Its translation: CASKTGGNTIYF.

CDR3 sequence reads: CASRLDRGYNEQFF. The CDR3 region has the DNA TGTGCCAGCAGGCTGGACAGGGGGTACAATGAGCAGTTCTTC. J is TRBJ2-1 and V is TRBV27, with 10 bases lining up with TRBD1. The CDR3 covers 14 residues. V shed 6 bases and J 4 bases; nucleotides not matched to a gene: 3. Germline V gene data show CDR1 as MNHEY and CDR2 as SMNVEV (reference sequence).

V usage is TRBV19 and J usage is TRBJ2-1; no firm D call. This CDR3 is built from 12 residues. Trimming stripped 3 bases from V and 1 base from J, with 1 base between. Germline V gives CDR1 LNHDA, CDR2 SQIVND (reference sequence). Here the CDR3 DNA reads TGTGCCAGTAGTATTTCCTACAATGAGCAGTTCTTC. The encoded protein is CASSISYNEQFF.